The source of this T cell receptor (beta chain) is a study of T cell repertoires in MIS-A myocarditis (dated by TCRdb to the early 2020s). The QIAamp DNA FFPE kit was used to extract genomic DNA from formalin-fixed paraffin-embedded autopsy tissue. V sheds 6 bases and J sheds 5 bases, leaving 13 bases between their ends. Counted from cysteine to phenylalanine, this CDR3 has 13 amino acids. Of all the DNA, just the CDR3 is kept, 39 bases in frame from base 1. From the germline V gene, CDR1 is MDHEN and CDR2 is SYDVKM. TCRbeta CDR3 regions were amplified with the immunoSEQ bias-controlled multiplex PCR and sequenced at high throughput. In the source study's methods: CDR3 sequences were collapsed and filtered with the immunoSEQ vendor pipeline, and the abundance and frequency of each unique TCRbeta CDR3 were thereby quantified. CD-HIT clustered dominant CDR3 amino acid sequences with SARS-CoV-2-specific ImmuneCODE TCRbeta sequences at a 90% global sequence identity threshold. Clones with frequencies of 0.1 to 1 were classed as hyperexpanded, and 0.01 to 0.1 as large. CDR3 amino acid sequences and V and J gene assignments of dominant clones were confirmed with MiXCR. The R stringdist package was used to calculate Levenshtein distances between the patient clonotypes and the ImmuneCODE hits. The table comes from immuneACCESS by way of TCRdb, which keeps in-frame sequences with V and J called. Part of the clones is missing from these tables; in studies checked, under half for an unresolved V gene and the rest for unknown reasons. The V and J calls and clone size are taken from that table; D and trimming were inferred from the DNA. The sample table holds 14,000 to 15,000 clones, of which around two thirds were seen once. The top ten hold more than 55% of the sample.

Details on this clone: No cognate antigen has been identified for it. Base-call qualities are not available, and no considerably larger clone is one nucleotide away.

What was sequenced was left ventricle heart tissue obtained at autopsy. The cell subset or site label, read with the paper, signifies: cardiac tissue sample (left or right ventricle, interventricular septum, or pericardium). Recombination joined TRBV28 with TRBJ1-1, with the D gene not clear enough to name. The source is a young man with fulminant myocarditis from multisystem inflammatory syndrome in adults (MIS-A) after COVID-19. The DNA reads TGTGCCAGCAGCCGGGTGTATCGGACTGAAGCTTTCTTT. Translated, this is CASSRVYRTEAFF.